This T cell receptor (beta chain) derives from a study of vaccination effects on CD4 cells after COVID-19. A word on this clone: The antigen is undetermined.

Antigen-specific CD4+ T cells were expanded with viral peptide pools in the ViraFEST assay before sequencing. The culture ran for 10 days, and then CD4+ T cells were isolated. Vaccine recipients lacked prior SARS-CoV-2 infection and had negative nucleocapsid antibodies. Fewer than 2.5 million PBMC were seeded per well and grown in the presence of about 9.6 IU/ml IL-2 and roughly 9.9 ug/ml peptides. Cultures had half their medium replaced with IL-2 medium on days 3 and 7. Method: immunoSEQ multiplex PCR; TCRdb's copy keeps in-frame clones and lacks some. The sample has tens of thousands of clones, 65% to 80% seen once. Study-wide results and caveats: Researchers reported few convalescent patients and no early post-infection timepoints in the study.

This CDR3 is 16 amino acids long. V lost 8 bases, J lost 0 bases, and 8 bases stayed unmatched. Looked up from germline, CDR1 is SNHLY and CDR2 is FYNNEI. The clonotype originates from a human donor who received a COVID-19 vaccine. The material sequenced was CD4+ T cells from PBMCs cultured with HCoV-NL63 spike peptides, taken before COVID-19 vaccination. The chain joins TRBV2 to TRBJ1-5; 9 nucleotides match TRBD1. The CDR3 sequence: CASSLRTGASNQPQHF. CDR3 DNA: TGTGCCAGCTCTCTTCGGACAGGGGCTAGCAATCAGCCCCAGCATTTT.